Below, 28 T cell receptor beta chains from the same sample are listed, as sequenced in a study of T cell changes during pregnancy in multiple sclerosis. TCRdb's table, derived via immunoSEQ multiplex PCR, lists solely in-frame clones and lacks some. The sample lists some 80,000 clones; approximately 92% were seen once. The sequences come from peripheral blood, collected in the first trimester of pregnancy. The receptors derive from a female donor with multiple sclerosis, enrolled in a pregnancy study.

The rearrangement uses TRBV1 and TRBJ2-1; TRBD2 reflects the table's D call only, with no check against the DNA. TRBV1 represents a pseudogene. The CDR3 has 16 amino acids. The CDR3 DNA is TGCACCAGCAGGTCCGATCTGCGGGGGCCCTACGATGAGCAGTTCTTC. This translates into CTSRSDLRGPYDEQFF.

The chain uses TRBV27 and TRBJ2-1; TRBD2 aligns across 8 bases. This CDR3 is built from 12 residues. CDR1 and CDR2 from the germline V gene are MNHEY and SMNVEV (reference sequence). J lost 4 bases, V lost 8 bases, and 1 base had no gene match. CDR3 residues: CASGTSYNEQFF. The CDR3 bases are TGTGCCAGCGGGACTAGTTACAATGAGCAGTTCTTC.

The chain has TRBV10-3 and TRBJ1-1; D may be TRBD1 (5 bases). The V end lost 6 bases, the J end lost 5 bases, and 7 bases lay between the germline ends. CDR1 and CDR2 from the germline V gene are ENHRY and SYGVKD. The CDR3 runs 11 residues. The CDR3 nucleotides read TGTGCCATCAGGGGGGGAACTGAAGCTTTCTTT. Translation: CAIRGGTEAFF.

V usage is TRBV12-5 and J usage is TRBJ2-2; TRBD1 matches 9 bases. There are 16 residues in the CDR3. The ends lost 2 bases at V and 6 bases at J; junction bases unmatched: 7. CDR1 is LGHNT and CDR2 is FRNRAP in the germline V gene. CDR3 sequence reads: CASGLKGTGYPGELFF. CDR3 DNA: TGTGCTAGTGGTTTGAAAGGGACAGGGTACCCCGGGGAGCTGTTTTTT.

In this sample, this clone turned up once. CDR3 residues: CASSPQAPYSNEQFF. The CDR3 DNA reads TGTGCCAGCAGTCCCCAGGCGCCCTACAGCAATGAGCAGTTCTTC. This chain connects TRBV27 to TRBJ2-1; D is unclear. CDR3 length equals 15 residues. V lost 5 bases and J lost 6, with 17 bases in between. Germline V gene sequence: CDR1 MNHEY, CDR2 SMNVEV (reference sequence).

In this sample, this clone turned up once. V usage is TRBV18 and J usage is TRBJ2-7, with unresolved D. V was pared by 3 bases and J by 0 bases, with 9 bases between. The CDR3 covers 14 residues. Per the germline V gene, CDR1 is KGHSH and CDR2 is LQKENI. The CDR3 region is CASSPLPSSYEQYF. The CDR3 DNA reads as TGTGCCAGCTCACCCTTACCGAGCTCCTACGAGCAGTACTTC.

The chain employs TRBV4-2 and TRBJ2-1; 7 nucleotides align to TRBD2. The CDR3 contains 16 residues. The V gene end was trimmed by 1 base and the J gene end by 1 base; junction bases not matched to a gene: 4. Germline lookup yields CDR1 LGHNA and CDR2 YNFKEQ. CDR3 coding DNA: TGTGCCAGCAGCCAAGCCAGCGGGGTTTCCTACAATGAGCAGTTCTTC. It encodes CASSQASGVSYNEQFF.

V gene TRBV6-5 combines with J gene TRBJ2-7, with 7 bases lining up with TRBD2. Germline trimming cut 4 bases from V and 3 bases from J; bases unmatched to any gene: 9. CDR1 MNHEY and CDR2 SVGAGI come from the germline V gene. The CDR3 is made up of 15 amino acids. The CDR3 DNA reads as TGTGCCAGCAGTTCTCCGAGCGGGGACGGCTACGAGCAGTACTTC. It yields the protein CASSSPSGDGYEQYF.

This clone showed up just once. V gene TRBV9 combines with J gene TRBJ2-3; D remains unclear. Germline V gene lookup returns CDR1 SGDLS and CDR2 YYNGEE. The CDR3 loop spans 13 amino acids. V shed 7 bases and J shed 0 bases, with 9 bases lying between them. The CDR3 here is CASSRHSTDTQYF. In DNA, the CDR3 is TGTGCCAGCTCTCGACATAGCACAGATACGCAGTATTTT. The full variable domain, in which reference TRBV9 and TRBJ2-3 provide the parts outside the CDR3, is DSGVTQTPKHLITATGQRVTLRCSPRSGDLSVYWYQQSLDQGLQFLIQYYNGEERAKGNILERFSAQQFPDLHSELNLSSLELGDSALYFCASSRHSTDTQYFGPGTRLTVL.

This chain joins TRBV5-8 and TRBJ1-1; D remains unclear. The germline CDR1 and CDR2 sequences are SGHTS and YDEGEE. Trimming took 2 bases from V and 6 from J, leaving 14 bases between them. This CDR3 comprises 14 residues. The CDR3 DNA is TGTGCCAGCAGCTTCGACCTTATGGAGTCTGAAGCTTTCTTT. Its protein product is CASSFDLMESEAFF.

This sequence joins TRBV18 and TRBJ2-7; 7 bases fit TRBD2. J lost 1 base, V lost 2 bases, and 2 bases had no gene match. Germline loops: CDR1 KGHSH, CDR2 LQKENI. This CDR3 has 14 residues. The CDR3 DNA follows: TGTGCCAGCTCACCAACCGGGGGGTCCTACGAGCAGTACTTC. It translates to CASSPTGGSYEQYF.

This chain uses TRBV30 with TRBJ2-7; 9 bases are a match to TRBD1. The length of the CDR3 is 12 residues. Per the germline V gene, CDR1 is GTSNPN and CDR2 is SVGIG (reference sequence). V lost 2 bases to trimming and J lost 9 bases; unmatched junction nucleotides: 5. This CDR3 reads CAWSTGGDVQYF. The CDR3 DNA reads TGTGCCTGGAGTACAGGGGGCGATGTGCAGTACTTC. Based on the CDR3 plus reference TRBV30 and TRBJ2-7, the full variable domain is SQTIHQWPATLVQPVGSPLSLECTVEGTSNPNLYWYRQAAGRGLQLLFYSVGIGQISSEVPQNLSASRPQDRQFILSSKKLLLSDSGFYLCAWSTGGDVQYFGPGTRLTVT.

This clone has a single count. The chain carries TRBV18 and TRBJ2-1; TRBD1 aligns across 8 bases. V was clipped by 2 bases and J by 6 bases; unmatched bases: 12. Germline CDR1 is KGHSH and CDR2 is LQKENI. CDR3 length: 17 residues. This chain's CDR3 is CASSPSMVSTGGNEQFF. The CDR3 DNA reads as TGTGCCAGCTCACCATCAATGGTATCTACAGGGGGCAATGAGCAGTTCTTC.

This chain connects TRBV5-6 to TRBJ1-6, with D tentatively TRBD1 (6 bases). The CDR3 runs 15 residues. Germline V lookup: CDR1 SGHDT, CDR2 YYEEEE. V gave up 4 bases and J gave up 4 bases, with 12 bases separating them. CDR3 amino acids: CASSRPGQYNSPLHF. The CDR3 DNA is TGTGCCAGCAGCCGACCGGGACAATATAATTCACCCCTCCACTTT. The full variable domain, its missing parts supplied by reference TRBV5-6 and TRBJ1-6, is DAGVTQSPTHLIKTRGQQVTLRCSPKSGHDTVSWYQQALGQGPQFIFQYYEEEERQRGNFPDRFSGHQFPNYSSELNVNALLLGDSALYLCASSRPGQYNSPLHFGNGTRLTVT.

This clone was recorded once. This rearrangement joins TRBV27 to TRBJ1-1; 7 bases map to TRBD1. Germline CDR1 MNHEY, CDR2 SMNVEV (reference sequence). Losses at the gene ends were 5 bases for V and 5 bases for J; bases not matched to a gene: 11. The length of the CDR3 is 15 residues. CDR3 amino acids: CASSPNMGRGTEAFF. The CDR3 coding sequence is TGTGCCAGCAGTCCCAATATGGGCAGGGGGACTGAAGCTTTCTTT.

The chain combines TRBV5-8 with TRBJ2-3; D unresolved. The CDR3 is 11 amino acids. Germline V gene lookup returns CDR1 SGHTS and CDR2 YDEGEE. V was shortened by 3 bases and J by 3 bases, with 2 bases between the two germline ends. CDR3: CASSSTDTQYF. Here the CDR3 DNA reads TGTGCCAGCAGCTCTACAGATACGCAGTATTTT.

This clone was seen only once. This rearrangement joins TRBV4-3 to TRBJ1-2; the D gene is possibly TRBD1 (6 bases). Germline CDR1 and CDR2: LGHNA and YSLEER. CDR3 length: 15 residues. Between the trimmed V and J ends, which lost 1 base and 2 bases, there was a span of 11 bases. CDR3 bases: TGCGCCAGCAGCCAAGCCTATACAGGGAACTATGGCTACACCTTC. Protein product: CASSQAYTGNYGYTF.

The chain has TRBV6-5 and TRBJ2-1; possible D gene TRBD2, 7 bases. Per germline, CDR1 MNHEY and CDR2 SVGAGI. With 0 bases removed from V and 9 bases from J, the gap between germline ends came to 15 bases. This CDR3 is 15 amino acids long. The CDR3: CASSYSGGGSAEQFF. Here the CDR3 DNA reads TGTGCCAGCAGTTACTCAGGGGGGGGTAGCGCTGAGCAGTTCTTC.

The V and J genes are TRBV19 and TRBJ2-7, with TRBD2 matching over 11 bases. The junction had 1 base not matched to a gene; V was cut back by 1 base and J by 2 bases. This CDR3 contains 15 residues. The germline gives CDR1 LNHDA, CDR2 SQIVND (reference sequence). The chain's CDR3 is CASSIGLAGTYEQYF. The CDR3, as DNA: TGTGCCAGTAGTATAGGACTAGCGGGAACCTACGAGCAGTACTTC. Drawing the rest from reference TRBV19 and TRBJ2-7, the complete variable domain is DGGITQSPKYLFRKEGQNVTLSCEQNLNHDAMYWYRQDPGQGLRLIYYSQIVNDFQKGDIAEGYSVSREKKESFPLTVTSAQKNPTAFYLCASSIGLAGTYEQYFGPGTRLTVT.

The chain has TRBV10-3 and TRBJ1-5; no firm D call. This CDR3 contains 14 residues. Looked up from germline, CDR1 is ENHRY and CDR2 is SYGVKD. Deletions cut 3 bases from V and 6 bases from J, with 12 bases between. CDR3 in DNA: TGTGCCATCAGTGAACGGCAGAGGGCTCAGCCCCAGCATTTT. Its translation is CAISERQRAQPQHF.

V gene TRBV5-1 combines with J gene TRBJ1-2; D not resolved. Germline V gene lookup returns CDR1 SGHRS and CDR2 YFSETQ. This CDR3 is built from 15 residues. The ends were cut back, 2 bases at V and 4 bases at J, with 15 bases in the middle. The CDR3 DNA reads TGCGCCAGCAGCTTCGTCGGGTTGGCAAGCTATGGCTACACCTTC. It translates to CASSFVGLASYGYTF.

The chain links TRBV5-1 to TRBJ2-1, with 9 bases lining up with TRBD1. The V gene end was trimmed by 7 bases and the J gene end by 2 bases; junction bases not matched to a gene: 7. The germline CDR1 and CDR2 sequences are SGHRS and YFSETQ. This CDR3 is built from 15 residues. The CDR3 DNA follows: TGCGCCAGCCGGCCGGACAGGGGCCCCTACAATGAGCAGTTCTTC. This encodes CASRPDRGPYNEQFF.

The rearrangement joins TRBV7-2 to TRBJ1-6; D gene ambiguous. The CDR3 loop spans 16 amino acids. CDR1 is SGHTA and CDR2 is FQGNSA in the germline V gene. The V gene lost 4 bases and the J gene lost 6 bases, with 16 bases spanning the gap. The CDR3 sequence is CASSSGPRQINSPLHF. Written as DNA, the CDR3 is TGTGCCAGCAGCTCCGGTCCGAGGCAGATTAATTCACCCCTCCACTTT.

This clone appeared a single time. This rearrangement joins TRBV5-1 to TRBJ2-7; a weak D match, TRBD1 (6 bases). Trimming shortened V by 7 bases and J by 3 bases, and 8 bases separated the two germline ends. The CDR3 totals 11 residues. Germline V CDR1 and CDR2: SGHRS, YFSETQ. In nucleotides, the CDR3 is TGCGCCAGCTCCAGGGGCTACGAGCAGTACTTC. This sequence encodes CASSRGYEQYF. The full variable domain, its missing parts supplied by reference TRBV5-1 and TRBJ2-7, is KAGVTQTPRYLIKTRGQQVTLSCSPISGHRSVSWYQQTPGQGLQFLFEYFSETQRNKGNFPGRFSGRQFSNSRSEMNVSTLELGDSALYLCASSRGYEQYFGPGTRLTVT.

The chain has TRBV5-1 and TRBJ2-2; TRBD1 matches at 7 bases. CDR3 length: 15 amino acids. Losses at the gene ends were 1 base for V and 4 bases for J; bases not matched to a gene: 4. CDR1 is SGHRS, CDR2 YFSETQ, per germline. The CDR3 here is CASSLTGAFTGELFF. CDR3 nucleotide sequence: TGCGCCAGCAGCTTGACAGGGGCGTTCACCGGGGAGCTGTTTTTT.

This clone has a single count. This chain links TRBV4-1 with TRBJ1-1; possibly TRBD1 for D (6 bases). Germline V lookup: CDR1 MGHRA, CDR2 YSYEKL. This CDR3 is built from 12 residues. V was trimmed by 1 base and J by 11 bases, leaving 11 bases between them. The CDR3 DNA follows: TGCGCCAGCAGCCAAGTAAACAGGGCGGCTTTCTTT. It yields the protein CASSQVNRAAFF.

The V call is TRBV23-1, the J call TRBJ2-3, with 8 bases lining up with TRBD2. TRBV23-1 is known as an ORF, though its function is uncertain. The junction had 8 bases not matched to a gene; V was cut back by 0 bases and J by 9 bases. The CDR3 sequence is 15 residues long. The CDR3 DNA reads as TGCGCCAGCAGTCAATCAGCGGGAGAGATTCGGACGCAGTATTTT. Translation gives CASSQSAGEIRTQYF.

The chain has TRBV6-6 and TRBJ1-5, with D possibly TRBD1 on 6 matching bases. The V gene's germline CDR1 is MNHNY and CDR2 SVGAGI (reference sequence). The CDR3 has 14 residues. The germline V and J ends were trimmed by 6 bases and 7 bases, with 16 bases remaining between them. CDR3 nucleotides: TGTGCCAGCAGAAGTAATCAGGGGTTCCAGCCCCAGCATTTT. It is translated as CASRSNQGFQPQHF.